This T cell receptor beta chain was profiled in a study of sequential checkpoint blockade in melanoma (dated by TCRdb to the late 2010s). Context from the whole study: Using 1:1 randomization, the trial assigned patients either to first-line nivolumab followed by ipilimumab (arm A) or to ipilimumab followed by nivolumab (arm B). Matched tumor biopsies were taken from approximately 24 patients before treatment and at week 13, after single-agent nivolumab (arm A) or ipilimumab (arm B). DNA from more than 70 pretreatment melanoma tumor samples was subjected to TCRbeta immunosequencing. Maintenance nivolumab came after each of the two trial sequences. In around 80% of the matched pre- and post-treatment tumor biopsy pairs, both biopsies came from the same lesion.

The sample's treatment or condition, from its label and the paper: randomized to nivolumab then ipilimumab (arm A) or the reverse (arm B). Prior DNA-damaging chemotherapy had not been received by any trial patient. CheckMate 064, a randomized, open-label phase II trial of sequential checkpoint blockade, was the source of the samples, all of which came from patients with melanoma. Tumor TCR sequencing used genomic DNA from formalin-fixed paraffin-embedded (FFPE) tissue samples. Ten or more counts support this clone. No cognate antigen has been identified for it. One base away there is no much larger clone; base qualities are not given. What the work shows at the level of the full study, not this receptor alone: Small sample sizes and reduced statistical power limited the analyses of tumor T-cell fraction within each arm. Clinical benefit was about 30 times more likely to be achieved by patients whose tumor T-cell fraction and clonality increased by week 13. Validation of the response-prediction model combining TCR metrics and mutation burden is needed in larger, independent patient cohorts. Among patients in arm A, the nivolumab-first arm, pretreatment tumor TIL clonality was associated with response (P = .04). Tumor T-cell fraction and clonality correlated with PD-L1 staining and CD8+ T-cell counts but not with mutational load.

The immunoSEQ Assay was used to immunosequence TCRbeta CDR3 regions from genomic DNA. Before high-throughput sequencing, genomic DNA was amplified using bias-controlled multiplex PCR. The authors processed their data as follows. To quantify the absolute abundance of each unique TCRbeta CDR3 region, the sequences were collapsed and filtered. Clonality, defined as 1 minus Pielou's evenness, was calculated using productive rearrangements only. Tumor T-cell fraction was calculated by normalizing TCRbeta template counts to the amount of usable DNA, which was estimated from several housekeeping genes. Clones with significantly greater frequencies in on-treatment versus baseline samples were identified using a previously published method. TCRdb retrieved this table from immuneACCESS and kept in-frame rearrangements only. Not all clones are present; in checked studies, unresolved V genes account for under half, and no reason is known for the remainder. Clonal size and the V and J genes are those of that table, whereas D and trimming came from the DNA. The sample contains thousands of clones, under 25% of them found a single time. Jointly, the top ten make up about a tenth of the sample.

Looking up the germline V gene yields CDR1 MNHGY and CDR2 SAAAGT. Germline trimming amounts to 5 bases on V and 15 bases on J, with 7 as the count of junction bases outside the gene matches. There are 14 amino acids in the CDR3, from cysteine to phenylalanine inclusive. Only the CDR3 DNA stays, 42 bases, in frame from base 1. Material: tumor tissue (inferred from file names), obtained from a patient given nivolumab and ipilimumab in sequence. The TCR was taken from a human donor with melanoma. The V and J genes are TRBV6-8 and TRBJ2-4, with TRBD2 matching 16 junction bases. The nucleotide sequence reads as follows: TGTGCCAGCAGTAACGCCGGGACTAGCGGGGGGGTGTACTTC. Its translation is CASSNAGTSGGVYF.